Listed below are T cell receptor beta chains from one sample, sequenced in a study of blood T cell dynamics during melanoma immunotherapy. Profiling relied on immunoSEQ multiplex PCR, and the TCRdb table lists in-frame clones only, not all of them. The sample yields about 24,000 clones, around nine tenths seen once. The sequencing here drew on blood, taken from a patient treated with checkpoint blockade. These TCRs come from a human donor with melanoma. CDR3s include the opening cysteine and the closing phenylalanine or tryptophan. Rows may omit the clone size; those that give it use once, few, many or a size class.

v_gene: TRBV7-2
abundance: -
j_gene: TRBJ2-1
CDR3aa: CASSRNWVGEGTYNEQFF

v_gene: TRBV5-6
abundance: -
j_gene: TRBJ2-7
CDR3aa: CASSFGPPRDEQYF

v_gene: TRBV4-2
abundance: -
j_gene: TRBJ1-6
CDR3aa: CASGQGYNSPLHF

v_gene: TRBV7-3
abundance: -
j_gene: TRBJ2-2
CDR3aa: CASSLTAGAPGELFF

v_gene: TRBV5-6
abundance: -
j_gene: TRBJ2-7
CDR3aa: CASTLFGTYSYEQYF

v_gene: TRBV7-9
abundance: -
j_gene: TRBJ2-1
CDR3aa: CASRGGTALNEQFF

v_gene: TRBV5-1
abundance: few
j_gene: TRBJ2-1
CDR3aa: CASSLSQGYNEQFF

v_gene: TRBV5-1
abundance: -
j_gene: TRBJ1-1
CDR3aa: CASSLFSGNTEAFF

v_gene: TRBV6-1
abundance: -
j_gene: TRBJ1-1
CDR3aa: CASSDTYNTEAFF

v_gene: TRBV6-1
abundance: -
j_gene: TRBJ1-5
CDR3aa: CASSEASHSSNQPQHF

v_gene: TRBV21-1
abundance: -
j_gene: TRBJ2-7
CDR3aa: CASSKSRRLTYEQYF

v_gene: TRBV9
abundance: -
j_gene: TRBJ2-2
CDR3aa: CASSAPQGAAFGELFF